This T cell receptor beta chain was found in a study of PD-1 blockade in classical Hodgkin lymphoma. Study-wide context: Patients were given intravenous nivolumab, 3 mg/kg, every 2 weeks. The study, taken as a whole, reports: Patients who responded completely had about the same baseline diversity as newly diagnosed patients.

TCRdb's table, derived via immunoSEQ multiplex PCR, lists solely in-frame clones and lacks some. Among 40,000 to 65,000 clones, 81% were seen once, and the ten largest hold roughly 15%. The germline CDR1 and CDR2 sequences are MNHEY and SVGAGI. This CDR3 region has 13 residues. The V and J ends lost 5 bases and 5 bases, in that order; junction bases with no gene match: 5. Each of the patients experienced relapse following autologous stem cell transplantation, and their brentuximab vedotin exposure differed. Note on this clone: As yet, its antigen is unknown.

The sample here was peripheral blood mononuclear cells (PBMCs), taken at baseline. The chain recombines TRBV6-5 with TRBJ2-5; 7 nucleotides line up with TRBD1. The receptor was isolated from a human donor with classical Hodgkin lymphoma. This CDR3 reads CASSPGTAETQYF. The CDR3 DNA is TGTGCCAGCAGTCCCGGGACAGCGGAGACCCAGTACTTC.